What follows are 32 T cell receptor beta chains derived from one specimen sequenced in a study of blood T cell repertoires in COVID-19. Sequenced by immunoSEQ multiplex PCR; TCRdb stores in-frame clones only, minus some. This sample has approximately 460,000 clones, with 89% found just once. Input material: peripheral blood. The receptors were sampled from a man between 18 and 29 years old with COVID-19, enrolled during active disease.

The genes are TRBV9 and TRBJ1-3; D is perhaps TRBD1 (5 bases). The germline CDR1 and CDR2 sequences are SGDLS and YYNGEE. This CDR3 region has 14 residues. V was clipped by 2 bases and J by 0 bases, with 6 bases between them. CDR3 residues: CASSVDSSGNTIYF. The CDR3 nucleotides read TGTGCCAGCAGCGTTGACAGCTCTGGAAACACCATATATTTT.

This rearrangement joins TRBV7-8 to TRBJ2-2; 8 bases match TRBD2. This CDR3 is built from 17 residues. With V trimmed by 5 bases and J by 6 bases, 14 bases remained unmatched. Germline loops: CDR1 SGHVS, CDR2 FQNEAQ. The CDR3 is CASSIGRTSLSPGELFF. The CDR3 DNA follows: TGTGCCAGCAGCATAGGAAGGACTAGCCTCTCCCCCGGGGAGCTGTTTTTT. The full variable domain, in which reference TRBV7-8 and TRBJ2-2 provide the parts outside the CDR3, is GAGVSQSPRYKVAKRGQDVALRCDPISGHVSLFWYQQALGQGPEFLTYFQNEAQLDKSGLPSDRFFAERPEGSVSTLKIQRTQQEDSAVYLCASSIGRTSLSPGELFFGEGSRLTVL.

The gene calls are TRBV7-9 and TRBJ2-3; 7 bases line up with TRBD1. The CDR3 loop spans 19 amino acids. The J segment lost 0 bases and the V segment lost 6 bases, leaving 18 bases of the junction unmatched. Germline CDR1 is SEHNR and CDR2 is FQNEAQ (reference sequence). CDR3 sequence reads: CASSSYRGQRYISTDTQYF. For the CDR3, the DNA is TGTGCCAGCAGTTCCTACAGGGGACAAAGATACATTAGCACAGATACGCAGTATTTT.

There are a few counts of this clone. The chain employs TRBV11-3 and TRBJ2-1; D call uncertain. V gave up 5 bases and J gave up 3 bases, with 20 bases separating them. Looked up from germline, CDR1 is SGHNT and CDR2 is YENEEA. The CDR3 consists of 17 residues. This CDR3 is CASSDPVPGRHYNEQFF. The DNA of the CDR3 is TGTGCCAGCAGCGATCCCGTCCCGGGTCGCCACTACAATGAGCAGTTCTTC.

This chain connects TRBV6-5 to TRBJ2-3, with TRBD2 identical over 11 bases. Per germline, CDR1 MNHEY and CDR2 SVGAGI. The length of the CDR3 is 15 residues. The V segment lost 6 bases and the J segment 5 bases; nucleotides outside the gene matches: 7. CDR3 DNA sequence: TGTGCCAGCAGCCCGGGACTAGCGGTCGGAGATACGCAGTATTTT. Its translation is CASSPGLAVGDTQYF.

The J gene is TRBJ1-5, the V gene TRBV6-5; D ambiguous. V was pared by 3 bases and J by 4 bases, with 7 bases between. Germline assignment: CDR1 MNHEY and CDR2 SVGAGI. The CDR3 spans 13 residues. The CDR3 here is CASSYSKNQPQHF. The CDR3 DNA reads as TGTGCCAGCAGTTATTCCAAAAATCAGCCCCAGCATTTT.

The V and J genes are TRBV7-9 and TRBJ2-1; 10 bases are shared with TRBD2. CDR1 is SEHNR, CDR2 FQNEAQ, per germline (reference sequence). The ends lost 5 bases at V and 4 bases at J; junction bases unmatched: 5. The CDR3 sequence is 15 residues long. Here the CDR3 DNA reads TGTGCCAGCAGCACACTAGCGGGGCTTTACAATGAGCAGTTCTTC. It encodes CASSTLAGLYNEQFF. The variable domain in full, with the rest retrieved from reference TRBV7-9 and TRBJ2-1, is DTGVSQNPRHKITKRGQNVTFRCDPISEHNRLYWYRQTLGQGPEFLTYFQNEAQLEKSRLLSDRFSAERPKGSFSTLEIQRTEQGDSAMYLCASSTLAGLYNEQFFGPGTRLTVL.

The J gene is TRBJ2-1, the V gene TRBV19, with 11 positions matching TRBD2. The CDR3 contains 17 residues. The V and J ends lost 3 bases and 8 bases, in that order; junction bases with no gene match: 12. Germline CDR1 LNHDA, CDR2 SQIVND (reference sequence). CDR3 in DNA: TGTGCCAGTAGTATCAGTAGCGGGAGGGCCTTTGTCTATGAGCAGTTCTTC. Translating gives CASSISSGRAFVYEQFF.

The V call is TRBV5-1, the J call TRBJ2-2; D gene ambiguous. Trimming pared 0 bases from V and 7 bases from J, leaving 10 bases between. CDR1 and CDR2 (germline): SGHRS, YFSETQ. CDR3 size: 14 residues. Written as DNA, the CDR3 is TGCGCCAGCAGCTTGGGAGAGTACGACGGGGAGCTGTTTTTT. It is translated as CASSLGEYDGELFF.

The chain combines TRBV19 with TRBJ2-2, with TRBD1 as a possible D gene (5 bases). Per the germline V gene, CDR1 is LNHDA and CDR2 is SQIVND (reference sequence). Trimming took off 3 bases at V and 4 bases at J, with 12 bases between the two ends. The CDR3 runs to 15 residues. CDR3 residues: CASSIKGRGTGELFF. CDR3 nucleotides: TGTGCCAGTAGTATCAAGGGGCGCGGCACCGGGGAGCTGTTTTTT.

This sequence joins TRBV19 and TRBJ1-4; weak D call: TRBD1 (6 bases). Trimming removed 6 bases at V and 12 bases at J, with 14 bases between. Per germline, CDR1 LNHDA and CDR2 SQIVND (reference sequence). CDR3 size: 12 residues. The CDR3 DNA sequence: TGTGCCAGTAGCCCGGACAGCATACAACTGTTTTTT. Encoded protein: CASSPDSIQLFF. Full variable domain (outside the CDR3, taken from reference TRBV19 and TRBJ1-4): DGGITQSPKYLFRKEGQNVTLSCEQNLNHDAMYWYRQDPGQGLRLIYYSQIVNDFQKGDIAEGYSVSREKKESFPLTVTSAQKNPTAFYLCASSPDSIQLFFGSGTQLSVL.

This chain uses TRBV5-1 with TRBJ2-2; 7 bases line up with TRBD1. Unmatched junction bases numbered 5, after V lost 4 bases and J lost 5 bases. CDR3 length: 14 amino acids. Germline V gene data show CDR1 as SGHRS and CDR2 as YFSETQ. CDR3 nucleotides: TGCGCCAGCAGCCCCGAGGGGGCGACCGGGGAGCTGTTTTTT. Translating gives CASSPEGATGELFF.

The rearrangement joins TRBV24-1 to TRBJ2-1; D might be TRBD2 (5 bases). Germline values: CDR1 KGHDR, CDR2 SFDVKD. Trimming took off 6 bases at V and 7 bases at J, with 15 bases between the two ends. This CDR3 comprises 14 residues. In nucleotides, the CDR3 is TGTGCCACCAGTCGCGGGCAGCCGGGGAATGAGCAGTTCTTC. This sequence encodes CATSRGQPGNEQFF.

The DNA for the CDR3 is TGTGCCAGCAGCAAATATGTGGGAGTCAATGAGCAGTTCTTC. Translated: CASSKYVGVNEQFF. The chain recombines TRBV13 with TRBJ2-1; possible D gene TRBD2, 5 bases. The CDR3 totals 14 residues. In germline, CDR1 is PRHDT, CDR2 FYEKMQ (reference sequence). V shed 5 bases and J shed 6 bases, with 14 bases lying between them.

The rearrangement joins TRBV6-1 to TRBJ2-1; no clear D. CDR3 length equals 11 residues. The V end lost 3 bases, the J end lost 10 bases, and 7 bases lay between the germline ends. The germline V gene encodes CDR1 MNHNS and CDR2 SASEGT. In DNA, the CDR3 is TGTGCCAGCAGTGATCTAAAGGAGCAGTTCTTC. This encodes CASSDLKEQFF.

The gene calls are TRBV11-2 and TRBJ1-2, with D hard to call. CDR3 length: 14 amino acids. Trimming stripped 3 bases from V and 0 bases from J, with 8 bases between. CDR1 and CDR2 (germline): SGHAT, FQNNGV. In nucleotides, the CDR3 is TGTGCCAGCAGCTTCGATCCAGCTAACTATGGCTACACCTTC. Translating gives CASSFDPANYGYTF.

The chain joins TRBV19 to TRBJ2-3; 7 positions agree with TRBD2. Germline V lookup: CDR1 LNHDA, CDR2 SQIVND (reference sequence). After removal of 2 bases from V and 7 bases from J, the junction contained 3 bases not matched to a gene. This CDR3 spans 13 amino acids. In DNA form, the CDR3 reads TGTGCCAGTAGTATATCCGGGAGGAATACGCAGTATTTT. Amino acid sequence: CASSISGRNTQYF.

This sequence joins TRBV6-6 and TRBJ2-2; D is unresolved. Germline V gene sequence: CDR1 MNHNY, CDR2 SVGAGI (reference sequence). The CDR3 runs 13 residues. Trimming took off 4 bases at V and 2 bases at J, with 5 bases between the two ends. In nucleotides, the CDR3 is TGTGCCAGCAGTTCGAGAAACACCGGGGAGCTGTTTTTT. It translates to CASSSRNTGELFF.

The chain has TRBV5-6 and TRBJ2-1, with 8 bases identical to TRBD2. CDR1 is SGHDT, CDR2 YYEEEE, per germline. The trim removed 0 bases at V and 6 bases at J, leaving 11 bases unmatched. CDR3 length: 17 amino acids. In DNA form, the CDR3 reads TGTGCCAGCAGCTTGGTATATGTGGCGGGGGGCCTCAATGAGCAGTTCTTC. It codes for CASSLVYVAGGLNEQFF.

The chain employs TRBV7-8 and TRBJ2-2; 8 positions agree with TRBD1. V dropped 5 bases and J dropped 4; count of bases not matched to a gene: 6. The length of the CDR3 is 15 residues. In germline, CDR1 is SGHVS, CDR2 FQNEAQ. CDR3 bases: TGTGCCAGCAGCCAAGGACAGGGAAGCACCGGGGAGCTGTTTTTT. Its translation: CASSQGQGSTGELFF.

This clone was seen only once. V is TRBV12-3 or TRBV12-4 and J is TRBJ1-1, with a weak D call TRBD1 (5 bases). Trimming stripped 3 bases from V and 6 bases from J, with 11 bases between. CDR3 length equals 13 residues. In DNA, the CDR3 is TGTGCCAGCAGTTTCGGGGGAGGCGCTGAAGCTTTCTTT. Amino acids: CASSFGGGAEAFF.

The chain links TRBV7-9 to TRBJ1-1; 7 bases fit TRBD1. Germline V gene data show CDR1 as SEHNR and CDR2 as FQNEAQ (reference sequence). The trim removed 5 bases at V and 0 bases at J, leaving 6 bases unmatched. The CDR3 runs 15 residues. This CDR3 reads CASSATGNMNTEAFF. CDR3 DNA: TGTGCCAGCAGCGCGACAGGGAACATGAACACTGAAGCTTTCTTT.

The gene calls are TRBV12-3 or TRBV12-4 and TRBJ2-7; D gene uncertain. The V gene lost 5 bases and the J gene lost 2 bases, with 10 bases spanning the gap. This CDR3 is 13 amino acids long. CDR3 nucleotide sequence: TGTGCCAGCAGTATCGGGTCCCCCTACGAGCAGTACTTC. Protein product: CASSIGSPYEQYF.

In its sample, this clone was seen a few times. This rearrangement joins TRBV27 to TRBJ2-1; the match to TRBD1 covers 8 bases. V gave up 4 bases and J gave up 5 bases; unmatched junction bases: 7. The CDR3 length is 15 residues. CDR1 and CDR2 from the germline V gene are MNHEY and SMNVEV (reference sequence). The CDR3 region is CASSSPGQAHNEQFF. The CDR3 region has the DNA TGTGCCAGCAGTTCCCCGGGACAGGCACACAATGAGCAGTTCTTC.

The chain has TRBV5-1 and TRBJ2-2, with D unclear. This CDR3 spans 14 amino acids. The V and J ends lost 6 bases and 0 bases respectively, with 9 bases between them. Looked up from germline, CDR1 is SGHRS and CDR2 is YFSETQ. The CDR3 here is CASNETPNTGELFF. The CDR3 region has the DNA TGCGCCAGCAACGAGACACCGAACACCGGGGAGCTGTTTTTT. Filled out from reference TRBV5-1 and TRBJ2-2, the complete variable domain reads KAGVTQTPRYLIKTRGQQVTLSCSPISGHRSVSWYQQTPGQGLQFLFEYFSETQRNKGNFPGRFSGRQFSNSRSEMNVSTLELGDSALYLCASNETPNTGELFFGEGSRLTVL.

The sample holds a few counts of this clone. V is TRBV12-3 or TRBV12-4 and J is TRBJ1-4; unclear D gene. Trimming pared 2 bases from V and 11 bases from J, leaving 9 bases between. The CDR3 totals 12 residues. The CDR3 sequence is CASSLSPWKLFF. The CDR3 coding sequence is TGTGCCAGCAGTTTAAGCCCGTGGAAACTGTTTTTT.

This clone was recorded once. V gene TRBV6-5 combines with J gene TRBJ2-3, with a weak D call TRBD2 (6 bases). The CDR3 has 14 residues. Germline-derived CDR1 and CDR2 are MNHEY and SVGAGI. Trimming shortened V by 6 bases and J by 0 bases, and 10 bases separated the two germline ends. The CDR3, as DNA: TGTGCCAGCAGGTGGGACTTTAGCACAGATACGCAGTATTTT. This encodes CASRWDFSTDTQYF.

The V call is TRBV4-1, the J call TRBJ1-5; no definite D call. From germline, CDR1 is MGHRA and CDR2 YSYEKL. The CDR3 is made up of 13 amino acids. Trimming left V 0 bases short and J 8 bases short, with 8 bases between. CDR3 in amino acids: CASSQDDGEPQHF. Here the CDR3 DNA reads TGCGCCAGCAGCCAAGATGACGGGGAGCCCCAGCATTTT.

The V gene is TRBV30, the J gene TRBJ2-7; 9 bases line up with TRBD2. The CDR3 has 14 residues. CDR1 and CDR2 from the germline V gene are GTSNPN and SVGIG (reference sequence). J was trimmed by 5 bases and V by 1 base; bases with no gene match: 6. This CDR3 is CAWSGSGRLNEQYF. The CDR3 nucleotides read TGTGCCTGGAGTGGAAGCGGGAGGCTGAACGAGCAGTACTTC.

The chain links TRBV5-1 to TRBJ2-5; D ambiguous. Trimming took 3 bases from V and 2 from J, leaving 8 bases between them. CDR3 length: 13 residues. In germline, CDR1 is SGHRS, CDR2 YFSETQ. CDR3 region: CASSSTLQETQYF. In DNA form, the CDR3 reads TGCGCCAGCAGCTCAACTCTGCAAGAGACCCAGTACTTC.

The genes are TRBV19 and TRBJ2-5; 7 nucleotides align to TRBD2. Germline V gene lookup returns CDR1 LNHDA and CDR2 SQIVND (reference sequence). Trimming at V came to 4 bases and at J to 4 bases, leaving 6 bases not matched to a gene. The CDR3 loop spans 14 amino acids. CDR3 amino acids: CASSTTGRRETQYF. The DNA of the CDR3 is TGTGCCAGTAGTACGACCGGGAGGCGAGAGACCCAGTACTTC.

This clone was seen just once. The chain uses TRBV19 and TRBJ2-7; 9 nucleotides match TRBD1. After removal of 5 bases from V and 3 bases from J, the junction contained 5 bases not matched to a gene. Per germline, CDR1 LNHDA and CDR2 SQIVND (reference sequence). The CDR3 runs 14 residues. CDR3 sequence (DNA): TGTGCCAGTAGTCCAATGACAGGGGGCTACGAGCAGTACTTC. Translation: CASSPMTGGYEQYF. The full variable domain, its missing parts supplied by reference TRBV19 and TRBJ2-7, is DGGITQSPKYLFRKEGQNVTLSCEQNLNHDAMYWYRQDPGQGLRLIYYSQIVNDFQKGDIAEGYSVSREKKESFPLTVTSAQKNPTAFYLCASSPMTGGYEQYFGPGTRLTVT.